These 10 T cell receptor beta chains were all obtained from the same sample, sequenced in a study of blood T cell repertoires in COVID-19. Repertoires were generated with immunoSEQ multiplex PCR, while TCRdb's copy carries only in-frame clones and drops some. The data contain about 64,000 clones, approximately 83% of them singletons. Sequenced input: peripheral blood. These receptors came from a man aged 35-49 years with acute or convalescent COVID-19.

V is TRBV6-1 and J is TRBJ1-1, with 7 bases fitting TRBD1. Looked up from germline, CDR1 is MNHNS and CDR2 is SASEGT. The CDR3 extends over 15 amino acids. J lost 1 base, V lost 5 bases, and 7 bases had no gene match. The chain's CDR3 is CASSPQGKANTEAFF. In DNA form, the CDR3 reads TGTGCCAGCAGTCCACAGGGGAAGGCGAACACTGAAGCTTTCTTT.

In this sample, this clone turned up a few times. The genes are TRBV28 and TRBJ1-2; perhaps TRBD1 as D (5 bases). Trimming left V 3 bases short and J 6 bases short, with 8 bases between. The CDR3 is 12 residues long. Looked up from germline, CDR1 is MDHEN and CDR2 is SYDVKM. CDR3 in amino acids: CASSFWGDGYTF. CDR3 in DNA: TGTGCCAGCAGTTTTTGGGGGGATGGCTACACCTTC.

The chain recombines TRBV6-2 or TRBV6-3 with TRBJ2-2; TRBD2 matches at 7 bases. Germline assignment: CDR1 MNHEY and CDR2 SVGEGT. This CDR3 comprises 15 residues. Trimming took 4 bases from V and 7 from J; bases not matched to a gene: 9. CDR3 sequence (DNA): TGTGCCAGCAGTTTGTCGGGGGGAAGTCTCGGGGAGCTGTTTTTT. This gives the protein CASSLSGGSLGELFF.

This chain uses TRBV16 with TRBJ2-5; TRBD2 matches at 7 bases. The CDR3 contains 14 residues. The germline V gene encodes CDR1 KGHSY and CDR2 FQNENV. Trimming took 0 bases from V and 14 from J; bases not matched to a gene: 12. Written as DNA, the CDR3 is TGTGCCAGCAGCCAATCTTTCGAAGGGACTAAGTTATACTTC. Its translation is CASSQSFEGTKLYF.

V is TRBV18 and J is TRBJ1-1; 8 bases line up with TRBD1. J gave up 1 base and V 3 bases, and 7 bases lay outside the gene matches. Per germline, CDR1 KGHSH and CDR2 LQKENI. This CDR3 is 16 amino acids long. CDR3 sequence reads: CASSPDRGGGNTEAFF. The CDR3 DNA reads TGTGCCAGCTCACCTGACAGGGGCGGAGGGAACACTGAAGCTTTCTTT.

This clone has only one observation. V usage is TRBV24-1 and J usage is TRBJ1-5, with D perhaps TRBD1 (6 bases). The V end lost 3 bases, the J end lost 1 base, and 9 bases lay between the germline ends. Germline V gives CDR1 KGHDR, CDR2 SFDVKD. The length of the CDR3 is 15 residues. DNA of the CDR3: TGTGCCACCAGTGATAACCAGGGGAGCAATCAGCCCCAGCATTTT. This translates into CATSDNQGSNQPQHF.

The CDR3 DNA follows: TGTGCCAGCAGTTTACTAGCGAACAATGAGCAGTTCTTC. Amino acids: CASSLLANNEQFF. V gene TRBV12-3 or TRBV12-4 combines with J gene TRBJ2-1, with TRBD2 as a possible D gene (6 bases). Trimming cost V 2 bases and J 5 bases, with 7 bases left between them. The length of the CDR3 is 13 residues.

This clone was detected a few times. The CDR3 reads CASSLEGNNEKLFF. The CDR3 nucleotides are TGTGCCAGCAGCTTGGAGGGGAACAATGAAAAACTGTTTTTT. The chain has TRBV5-5 and TRBJ1-4; maybe TRBD1 (5 bases). Germline CDR1 is SGHKS and CDR2 is YYEKEE (reference sequence). V lost 0 bases and J lost 5, with 8 bases in between. The CDR3 has 14 amino acids.

The chain has TRBV6-5 and TRBJ1-3; D unresolved. Deletions cut 6 bases from V and 0 bases from J, with 9 bases between. The germline gives CDR1 MNHEY, CDR2 SVGAGI. This CDR3 region has 14 residues. Here the CDR3 DNA reads TGTGCCAGCAGGCCACGTAGCTCTGGAAACACCATATATTTT. It encodes CASRPRSSGNTIYF.

The V gene is TRBV19, the J gene TRBJ2-7; the match to TRBD2 covers 8 bases. Germline loops: CDR1 LNHDA, CDR2 SQIVND (reference sequence). The CDR3 is 15 residues long. V lost 6 bases and J lost 3; bases outside the gene matches: 10. The CDR3 DNA reads TGTGCCAGTAGCTACAGACTAGCGTCAGGCTACGAGCAGTACTTC. Translated: CASSYRLASGYEQYF.